Included here is one T cell receptor (beta chain) sequence, with context. Its antigen remains unknown. This sample was taken from a study of PD-1 blockade in mismatch repair-deficient tumors. Turning to the study itself: Enrolled about 2012-2017, patients had progressing, pretreated mismatch repair-deficient cancers of 12 to 13 types.

Sequencing used immunoSEQ multiplex PCR; TCRdb keeps in-frame clones, though not all of them. The profile shows about 110,000 clones, more than 60% of them singletons. Trimming took off 3 bases at V and 5 bases at J, with 14 bases between the two ends. Germline CDR1 and CDR2: SGHRS and YFSETQ. This CDR3 comprises 15 residues. General study findings and limits: Rapid post-treatment expansion, then contraction, generally preceding radiologic response, marked tumor-resident clones.

Every patient had mismatch repair deficiency by PCR or immunohistochemistry. Three pembrolizumab responders had their TCRs sequenced. This clonotype originated in an adult with mismatch repair-deficient cancer. The rearrangement uses TRBV5-1 and TRBJ1-4; perhaps TRBD1 as D (5 bases). The sample here was peripheral blood, taken 60 weeks after starting pembrolizumab. The CDR3, as DNA: TGCGCCAGCAGCTCACTGGACAATACAAATGAAAAACTGTTTTTT. Protein: CASSSLDNTNEKLFF.